Detailed here is one T cell receptor (beta chain). Its antigen is undetermined. This sample is part of a study of OX40 agonist ivuxolimab in advanced cancers. Study in general: An agonistic human IgG2 monoclonal antibody against OX40 (CD134) was given. Cohort: roughly 79% men, mean age 60, aged roughly 23 to 79. Three patients had partial responses: one hepatocellular carcinoma, two cutaneous melanoma.

Findings and limits, study-wide: CD4+ and CD8+ blood T cells expanded clonally by week 6 at 0.1 to 3.0 mg/kg.

The protocol was immunoSEQ multiplex PCR, while the TCRdb copy is restricted to in-frame clones and leaves out a portion. This sample has 120,000 or so clones, with around 90% found just once. The junction had 11 bases not matched to a gene; V was cut back by 0 bases and J by 7 bases. Per germline, CDR1 LGHNA and CDR2 YSLEER. The CDR3 spans 17 residues. This chain connects TRBV4-3 to TRBJ2-1; 8 positions agree with TRBD2. Sequenced material: CD4+ or CD8+ T cells sorted from blood, taken in a trial of the OX40 agonist ivuxolimab. The sequence derives from an adult with an advanced solid tumor such as melanoma, head and neck, liver or kidney cancer. The CDR3 region is CASSQDPGLGGFNEQFF. CDR3 DNA: TGCGCCAGCAGCCAAGACCCGGGACTAGGAGGGTTTAATGAGCAGTTCTTC.